The 15 T cell receptor beta chains below all came from one sample that was sequenced in a study of blood T cells in healthy people across ages. Through a sample-barcoded 5' primer and a J-beta primer mix, a second PCR was run for roughly 7 to 12 cycles. TCRdb processed the 5' RACE reads anew with MiXCR; each CDR3 protein has one entry. The repertoire consists of some 890,000 distinct CDR3 sequences, with 25% to 30% occurring once and the leading ten covering roughly 10%. The sample was also reused in another study, on T cells of mothers and their children.

Sequencing was done on a sample of blood. The receptor source for this set is a woman between 35 and 50 years old in good health.

V gene TRBV20-1 combines with J gene TRBJ1-1; the D gene is possibly TRBD1 (5 bases). Germline assignment: CDR1 DFQATT and CDR2 SNEGSKA (reference sequence). The CDR3 sequence is 12 residues long. The V gene lost 6 bases and the J gene lost 4 bases, with 12 bases spanning the gap. The CDR3: CSAPRGGTEAFF. CDR3 sequence (DNA): TGCAGTGCGCCTCGGGGGGGCACTGAAGCTTTCTTT.

This clonotype showed up many times. The rearrangement uses TRBV7-2 and TRBJ2-1; 7 nucleotides match TRBD2. Germline V gene sequence: CDR1 SGHTA, CDR2 FQGNSA. J was trimmed by 3 bases and V by 0 bases; bases with no gene match: 2. The CDR3 covers 15 residues. The CDR3: CASSLAGGDYNEQFF. The CDR3 region has the DNA TGTGCCAGCAGCTTAGCGGGGGGGGACTACAATGAGCAGTTCTTC.

The sample holds many counts of this clonotype. V gene TRBV7-9 combines with J gene TRBJ2-5, with D unclear. The CDR3 is 15 residues long. Germline loops: CDR1 SEHNR, CDR2 FQNEAQ (reference sequence). The V end lost 5 bases, the J end lost 5 bases, and 18 bases lay between the germline ends. CDR3 DNA sequence: TGTGCCAGCAGCCCAAAGGATGCAAGTGACGAGACCCAGTACTTC. This translates into CASSPKDASDETQYF.

This clonotype was seen ten or more times. The chain couples TRBV27 to TRBJ1-1; D not certain. This CDR3 is 13 amino acids long. Germline V gene data show CDR1 as MNHEY and CDR2 as SMNVEV (reference sequence). Trimming shortened V by 5 bases and J by 3 bases, and 10 bases separated the two germline ends. CDR3 DNA sequence: TGTGCCAGCAGTCTCAATCGGGACACTGAAGCTTTCTTT. This encodes CASSLNRDTEAFF.

The gene calls are TRBV24-1 and TRBJ2-1; the match to TRBD2 covers 10 bases. This CDR3 comprises 19 residues. The germline V gene encodes CDR1 KGHDR and CDR2 SFDVKD. The V segment lost 3 bases and the J segment 0 bases; nucleotides outside the gene matches: 10. The CDR3 DNA reads TGTGCCACCAGTGATGGGCGTAGCGGGGGGAGAAGCTCCTACAATGAGCAGTTCTTC. Translating it yields CATSDGRSGGRSSYNEQFF.

This clonotype turned up a few times. This chain links TRBV28 with TRBJ2-3; D might be TRBD1 (5 bases). Looked up from germline, CDR1 is MDHEN and CDR2 is SYDVKM. The CDR3 extends over 14 amino acids. V was trimmed by 1 base and J by 5 bases, leaving 10 bases between them. CDR3 in DNA: TGTGCCAGCAGTTTATCAGGGAATGGAGATACGCAGTATTTT. Its translation: CASSLSGNGDTQYF.

The J gene is TRBJ2-1, the V gene TRBV7-9; D is possibly TRBD1 or TRBD2 (7 bases each). Trimming shortened V by 2 bases and J by 4 bases, and 15 bases separated the two germline ends. This CDR3 is built from 16 residues. The germline V gene encodes CDR1 SEHNR and CDR2 FQNEAQ (reference sequence). DNA for the CDR3: TGTGCCAGCAGCTTAACGACAGGGAGGGGGTACAATGAGCAGTTCTTC. As protein: CASSLTTGRGYNEQFF.

Only a few counts were recorded for this clonotype. This chain joins TRBV10-3 and TRBJ2-5; possibly TRBD1 for D (5 bases). Trimming removed 4 bases at V and 5 bases at J, with 14 bases between. This CDR3 region has 14 residues. Per the germline V gene, CDR1 is ENHRY and CDR2 is SYGVKD. The CDR3 nucleotides are TGTGCCATCAGTGTGTCAGGGCCTGGGGAGACCCAGTACTTC. It codes for CAISVSGPGETQYF.

The chain links TRBV30 to TRBJ1-4; D perhaps matches TRBD1 (6 bases). This CDR3 spans 14 amino acids. Trimming shortened V by 4 bases and J by 7 bases, and 16 bases separated the two germline ends. Germline CDR1 GTSNPN, CDR2 SVGIG (reference sequence). CDR3 coding DNA: TGTGCCTGGACGGTGGGGATAGGGGGTGAAAAACTGTTTTTT. This encodes CAWTVGIGGEKLFF.

This clonotype was counted only a few times. The chain joins TRBV9 to TRBJ2-2; D might be TRBD2 (6 bases). Germline CDR1 is SGDLS and CDR2 is YYNGEE. V lost 0 bases to trimming and J lost 9 bases, with 15 bases between them. There are 15 residues in the CDR3. The CDR3 is CASSVVAEEGRELFF. The DNA of the CDR3 is TGTGCCAGCAGCGTAGTCGCCGAGGAGGGGAGGGAGCTGTTTTTT.

The chain carries TRBV5-1 and TRBJ1-4; D not resolved. The CDR3 loop spans 15 amino acids. V dropped 5 bases and J dropped 0 bases, with 11 bases sitting between them. Looked up from germline, CDR1 is SGHRS and CDR2 is YFSETQ. In DNA form, the CDR3 reads TGCGCCAGCAGGCCGGACCTAGCAACTAATGAAAAACTGTTTTTT. It encodes CASRPDLATNEKLFF.

This clonotype was seen many times. The chain couples TRBV7-2 to TRBJ2-7; tentatively, D is TRBD2 (6 bases). Germline CDR1 and CDR2: SGHTA and FQGNSA. The CDR3 length is 13 residues. V was shortened by 5 bases and J by 5 bases, with 13 bases between the two germline ends. The CDR3 protein is CASSGSGGDEQYF. CDR3 DNA: TGTGCCAGCAGCGGTAGCGGAGGCGACGAGCAGTACTTC.

The chain employs TRBV28 and TRBJ2-7; maybe TRBD2 (7 bases). The V end was cut by 6 bases, the J end by 0 bases, with 18 bases between. The germline V gene encodes CDR1 MDHEN and CDR2 SYDVKM. The CDR3 has 16 amino acids. For the CDR3, the DNA is TGTGCCAGCAGCCTGATGGGGGCGGGGGTCTCCTACGAGCAGTACTTC. The encoded protein is CASSLMGAGVSYEQYF.

This clonotype showed up just a few times. The V gene is TRBV12-3 or TRBV12-4, the J gene TRBJ1-1; 7 bases match TRBD1. V was pared by 5 bases and J by 4 bases, with 4 bases of the junction left unmatched. This CDR3 region has 13 residues. CDR3 sequence: CASSAYRGTEAFF. The CDR3 region has the DNA TGTGCCAGCAGTGCCTACAGGGGCACTGAAGCTTTCTTT.

This chain uses TRBV9 with TRBJ1-1; TRBD1 agrees at 10 bases. The CDR3 contains 21 residues. The J segment lost 0 bases and the V segment lost 1 base, leaving 18 bases of the junction unmatched. From germline, CDR1 is SGDLS and CDR2 YYNGEE. Here the CDR3 reads CASSVPDTGTGAEIMNTEAFF. Here the CDR3 DNA reads TGTGCCAGCAGCGTACCCGACACTGGGACAGGGGCCGAGATTATGAACACTGAAGCTTTCTTT.